What follows are 27 T cell receptor beta chains derived from one specimen sequenced in a study of blood T cell repertoires in COVID-19. Repertoires were generated with immunoSEQ multiplex PCR, while TCRdb's copy carries only in-frame clones and drops some. This sample has approximately 110,000 clones, with around 84% found just once. Sequences were obtained from peripheral blood. The receptors shown here come from a woman older than 75 with active or convalescent COVID-19.

The V call is TRBV29-1, the J call TRBJ2-7, with 7 bases aligning to TRBD1. This CDR3 comprises 11 residues. J gave up 4 bases and V 5 bases, and 2 bases lay outside the gene matches. The germline V gene encodes CDR1 SQVTM and CDR2 ANQGSEA. The CDR3 region has the DNA TGCAGCGTTTGGACAGGTTACGAGCAGTACTTC. It specifies CSVWTGYEQYF.

V gene TRBV28 combines with J gene TRBJ2-1; a possible D gene is TRBD2 (5 bases). The ends were cut back, 6 bases at V and 2 bases at J, with 17 bases in the middle. Germline CDR1 and CDR2: MDHEN and SYDVKM. The CDR3 covers 16 residues. CDR3 region: CASRTQLARAYNEQFF. DNA of the CDR3: TGTGCCAGCAGAACCCAATTAGCGAGGGCCTACAATGAGCAGTTCTTC.

The rearrangement joins TRBV29-1 to TRBJ1-2; unclear D gene. CDR1 is SQVTM and CDR2 is ANQGSEA in the germline V gene. The CDR3 loop spans 12 amino acids. V gave up 5 bases and J gave up 4 bases, with 11 bases separating them. This CDR3 is CSVSLGSYGYTF. The CDR3 bases are TGCAGCGTTTCTTTGGGCTCCTATGGCTACACCTTC.

J is TRBJ1-4 and V is TRBV6-1; 8 bases line up with TRBD1. The germline V gene has CDR1 MNHNS and CDR2 SASEGT. V lost 1 base, J lost 7 bases, and 8 bases stayed unmatched. This CDR3 is built from 16 residues. CDR3 bases: TGTGCCAGCAGTGAAGTAGGACAGGGTAGACCTGAAAAACTGTTTTTT. Encoded protein: CASSEVGQGRPEKLFF.

This sequence joins TRBV5-1 and TRBJ2-3, with 14 bases that match TRBD2. Germline loops: CDR1 SGHRS, CDR2 YFSETQ. The CDR3 extends over 16 amino acids. V dropped 4 bases and J dropped 4; count of bases not matched to a gene: 5. The CDR3: CASSTQGLAGADTQYF. The CDR3 nucleotides are TGCGCCAGCAGCACCCAGGGACTAGCGGGAGCAGATACGCAGTATTTT.

This sequence joins TRBV6-2 or TRBV6-3 and TRBJ2-7; 7 bases map to TRBD1. The CDR3 covers 15 residues. The germline gives CDR1 MNHEY, CDR2 SVGEGT. V dropped 5 bases and J dropped 3; count of bases not matched to a gene: 10. CDR3 sequence: CASSQPPDRVYEQYF. CDR3 DNA: TGTGCCAGCAGTCAACCCCCAGACAGGGTCTACGAGCAGTACTTC.

The chain couples TRBV6-5 to TRBJ2-4; 9 bases are shared with TRBD1. Trimming cost V 2 bases and J 1 base; bases outside gene matches: 3. The CDR3 sequence is 16 residues long. Germline V gives CDR1 MNHEY, CDR2 SVGAGI. The chain's CDR3 is CASSYDRGVAKNIQYF. The CDR3 DNA is TGTGCCAGCAGTTACGACAGGGGGGTTGCCAAAAACATTCAGTACTTC.

The V call is TRBV19, the J call TRBJ2-7; TRBD2 agrees at 8 bases. V lost 4 bases and J lost 4; bases outside the gene matches: 12. This CDR3 region has 16 residues. In germline, CDR1 is LNHDA, CDR2 SQIVND (reference sequence). Here the CDR3 reads CASSKGSSGLIYEQYF. CDR3 bases: TGTGCCAGTAGTAAGGGATCTAGCGGGCTTATATACGAGCAGTACTTC.

This clone was seen more than once but under ten times. This sequence joins TRBV19 and TRBJ1-2; 9 bases match TRBD1. Germline values: CDR1 LNHDA, CDR2 SQIVND (reference sequence). The CDR3 runs 15 residues. V shed 5 bases, J shed 7 bases, and the junction held 11 bases outside the gene matches. The CDR3 region is CASSPGTGTIGGYTF. The CDR3 coding sequence is TGTGCCAGTAGTCCCGGGACAGGGACAATAGGTGGCTACACCTTC.

The chain couples TRBV4-1 to TRBJ2-7; D call uncertain. V was shortened by 0 bases and J by 2 bases, with 11 bases between the two germline ends. The CDR3 covers 15 residues. Germline loops: CDR1 MGHRA, CDR2 YSYEKL. CDR3 in amino acids: CASSQDVYSTYEQYF. CDR3 nucleotide sequence: TGCGCCAGCAGCCAAGATGTGTACTCCACCTACGAGCAGTACTTC.

This chain uses TRBV4-1 with TRBJ2-3; TRBD2 agrees at 7 bases. The CDR3 length is 16 residues. The germline V gene has CDR1 MGHRA and CDR2 YSYEKL. The V gene end was trimmed by 0 bases and the J gene end by 3 bases; junction bases not matched to a gene: 6. Here the CDR3 reads CASSQDPPGGTDTQYF. CDR3 nucleotides: TGCGCCAGCAGCCAAGATCCACCGGGGGGAACAGATACGCAGTATTTT.

This clone was observed a handful of times. The rearrangement uses TRBV4-2 and TRBJ1-1, with 7 bases identical to TRBD1. V was pared by 0 bases and J by 0 bases, with 4 bases of the junction left unmatched. This CDR3 comprises 16 residues. CDR1 LGHNA and CDR2 YNFKEQ come from the germline V gene. The CDR3 DNA is TGTGCCAGCAGCCAAGATGGGGACAGTATGAACACTGAAGCTTTCTTT. Amino acids: CASSQDGDSMNTEAFF.

The rearrangement joins TRBV27 to TRBJ1-2; 9 bases line up with TRBD1. Looked up from germline, CDR1 is MNHEY and CDR2 is SMNVEV (reference sequence). Trimming at V came to 0 bases and at J to 0 bases, leaving 8 bases not matched to a gene. This CDR3 is built from 18 residues. The CDR3, as DNA: TGTGCCAGCAGTTTATCCCCTCGACAGGGGGGAGCTAACTATGGCTACACCTTC. Its translation: CASSLSPRQGGANYGYTF.

The chain employs TRBV7-2 and TRBJ2-1; 14 bases agree with TRBD2. CDR1 and CDR2 from the germline V gene are SGHTA and FQGNSA. The CDR3 consists of 15 residues. Germline trimming cut 3 bases from V and 7 bases from J; bases unmatched to any gene: 2. Here the CDR3 reads CASSLGLAGENEQFF. The DNA for the CDR3 is TGTGCCAGCAGCTTGGGACTAGCGGGAGAGAATGAGCAGTTCTTC.

The chain is built from TRBV9 and TRBJ1-1; D not certain. This CDR3 is built from 12 residues. V lost 0 bases to trimming and J lost 9 bases, with 9 bases between them. Germline assignment: CDR1 SGDLS and CDR2 YYNGEE. CDR3 DNA sequence: TGTGCCAGCAGCGTAGAGGAGAACCAAGCTTTCTTT. Translated, it gives CASSVEENQAFF.

This clone occurred once. V usage is TRBV3-1 (or the pseudogene TRBV3-2) and J usage is TRBJ2-3; TRBD2 aligns across 7 bases. Germline CDR1 and CDR2: LGHDT and YNNKEL (reference sequence). This CDR3 has 15 residues. J was trimmed by 6 bases and V by 4 bases; bases with no gene match: 10. CDR3 DNA: TGTGCCAGCAGCCCCAGCGGGGCAGCGGGGGATACGCAGTATTTT. Its translation: CASSPSGAAGDTQYF.

J is TRBJ1-1 and V is TRBV2; weak D call: TRBD1 (5 bases). The V end was cut by 4 bases, the J end by 5 bases, with 11 bases between. In germline, CDR1 is SNHLY, CDR2 FYNNEI. CDR3 size: 13 residues. The CDR3 DNA sequence: TGTGCCAGCAGTGTTCGGGGGGGTACTGAAGCTTTCTTT. It encodes CASSVRGGTEAFF.

This sequence joins TRBV27 and TRBJ2-5, with TRBD1 matching 8 bases. The CDR3 is made up of 17 amino acids. After removal of 5 bases from V and 6 bases from J, the junction contained 17 bases not matched to a gene. Germline V gene data show CDR1 as MNHEY and CDR2 as SMNVEV (reference sequence). The CDR3 reads CASSPPPDRAVLKTQYF. CDR3 nucleotides: TGTGCCAGCAGTCCCCCCCCGGACAGGGCGGTTTTGAAGACCCAGTACTTC.

In nucleotides, the CDR3 is TGTGCCATCAGTGAGTCGGGCCCCACTGAAGCTTTCTTT. As protein: CAISESGPTEAFF. This chain joins TRBV10-3 and TRBJ1-1; no reliable D call. V was cut by 0 bases and J by 4 bases, with 6 bases left in between. CDR3 size: 13 residues. CDR1 and CDR2 from the germline V gene are ENHRY and SYGVKD.

The chain uses TRBV7-2 and TRBJ2-7; TRBD2 matches 10 bases. This CDR3 region has 15 residues. CDR1 is SGHTA and CDR2 is FQGNSA in the germline V gene. V was pared by 5 bases and J by 1 base, with 5 bases of the junction left unmatched. Written as DNA, the CDR3 is TGTGCCAGCAGCACCGGACTAGCGGAGTCCTACGAGCAGTACTTC. Its protein product is CASSTGLAESYEQYF. Using reference TRBV7-2 and TRBJ2-7 for the parts outside the CDR3, the full variable domain is GAGVSQSPSNKVTEKGKDVELRCDPISGHTALYWYRQSLGQGLEFLIYFQGNSAPDKSGLPSDRFSAERTGGSVSTLTIQRTQQEDSAVYLCASSTGLAESYEQYFGPGTRLTVT.

V usage is TRBV20-1 and J usage is TRBJ2-1; 7 nucleotides align to TRBD2. The germline V gene has CDR1 DFQATT and CDR2 SNEGSKA (reference sequence). The CDR3 has 13 amino acids. V shed 3 bases and J 15 bases; nucleotides not matched to a gene: 14. CDR3 residues: CSASVAGELAGFF. In DNA form, the CDR3 reads TGCAGTGCTAGTGTGGCGGGAGAACTGGCGGGGTTCTTC.

V gene TRBV7-9 combines with J gene TRBJ1-6, with 7 bases that match TRBD1. V dropped 8 bases and J dropped 9; count of bases not matched to a gene: 10. The CDR3 spans 14 residues. Germline lookup yields CDR1 SEHNR and CDR2 FQNEAQ (reference sequence). For the CDR3, the DNA is TGTGCCAGCCGCCCTCTAGCAGGGGGTTCACCCCTCCACTTT. Amino acids: CASRPLAGGSPLHF.

The chain combines TRBV5-5 with TRBJ2-1, with 8 bases fitting TRBD1. Germline V gene data show CDR1 as SGHKS and CDR2 as YYEKEE (reference sequence). Losses at the gene ends were 6 bases for V and 1 base for J; bases not matched to a gene: 9. This CDR3 is 16 amino acids long. The CDR3 reads CASTYERQGSYNEQFF. The CDR3 DNA sequence: TGTGCCAGCACTTACGAGCGACAGGGGTCCTACAATGAGCAGTTCTTC.

The chain combines TRBV6-5 with TRBJ2-1, with 7 positions matching TRBD2. CDR1 is MNHEY, CDR2 SVGAGI, per germline. The CDR3 loop spans 16 amino acids. Germline trimming cut 2 bases from V and 3 bases from J; bases unmatched to any gene: 7. CDR3 sequence: CASSYDGGSFYNEQFF. The CDR3 DNA follows: TGTGCCAGCAGTTACGATGGCGGGAGTTTCTACAATGAGCAGTTCTTC.

The genes are TRBV28 and TRBJ1-2, with 10 bases aligning to TRBD1. V lost 4 bases to trimming and J lost 0 bases; unmatched junction nucleotides: 2. Germline V gene data show CDR1 as MDHEN and CDR2 as SYDVKM. CDR3 length equals 15 residues. The CDR3 DNA reads TGTGCCAGCAGTTCAGGACAGGGGGCTAACTATGGCTACACCTTC. Amino acid sequence: CASSSGQGANYGYTF.

The rearrangement joins TRBV9 to TRBJ2-3; D uncertain. Trimming cost V 0 bases and J 6 bases, with 17 bases left between them. CDR1 is SGDLS and CDR2 is YYNGEE in the germline V gene. The CDR3 extends over 16 amino acids. The CDR3 DNA is TGTGCCAGCAGCGTAGCACCCGCTGAGCCTTCGGATACGCAGTATTTT. The encoded protein is CASSVAPAEPSDTQYF.

The rearrangement joins TRBV7-3 to TRBJ2-2; TRBD2 matches 7 bases. Germline assignment: CDR1 SGHTA and CDR2 FQGTGA. This CDR3 contains 16 residues. After removal of 1 base from V and 4 bases from J, the junction contained 6 bases not matched to a gene. DNA for the CDR3: TGTGCCAGCAGCTTAATCCCGGGGGGAACCACCGGGGAGCTGTTTTTT. Encoded protein: CASSLIPGGTTGELFF.